This T cell receptor beta chain was found in a study of identical twins. The cDNA had a unique molecular identifier and a template-switch universal primer site. TCRdb re-analysed the 5' RACE reads in MiXCR, keeping a single row per CDR3 protein. The table includes a few hundred thousand distinct CDR3 sequences, roughly 10% detected once. The junction had 8 bases not matched to a gene; V was cut back by 2 bases and J by 3 bases. This CDR3 region has 15 residues. Germline CDR1 DFQATT, CDR2 SNEGSKA (reference sequence). For this clonotype: Its antigen remains unidentified.

Whole-study results and caveats: The analysis was cross-sectional rather than longitudinal within donors.

This sequence was found in a woman in her fifties or sixties in good health. The V and J genes are TRBV20-1 and TRBJ2-5; 8 nucleotides agree with TRBD2. Sequencing used naive T cells sorted from blood. CDR3 in amino acids: CSARSPAGEEETQYF. CDR3 sequence (DNA): TGCAGTGCTAGAAGCCCAGCGGGAGAGGAAGAGACCCAGTACTTC.